These 27 T cell receptor beta chains came from one sample sequenced in a study of blood T cell repertoires in COVID-19. Using immunoSEQ multiplex PCR, the repertoire was profiled, and TCRdb retains in-frame clones only, with some absent. The repertoire holds roughly 62,000 clones, approximately 79% seen once, with around a sixth in the top ten. The material sequenced was peripheral blood. The receptors were sampled from a man aged 60 to 69 with acute or convalescent COVID-19.

This clone was observed a few times. The V gene is TRBV19, the J gene TRBJ1-4; D is unclear. The CDR3 is 14 amino acids. CDR1 LNHDA and CDR2 SQIVND come from the germline V gene (reference sequence). The V end lost 3 bases, the J end lost 6 bases, and 11 bases lay between the germline ends. CDR3 loop: CASSISGLDEKLFF. CDR3 sequence (DNA): TGTGCCAGTAGTATCTCCGGGTTAGATGAAAAACTGTTTTTT.

This chain connects TRBV3-1 (or the pseudogene TRBV3-2) to TRBJ2-7; D not certain. Germline assignment: CDR1 LGHDT and CDR2 YNNKEL (reference sequence). V shed 2 bases and J shed 0 bases, with 5 bases lying between them. This CDR3 comprises 13 residues. DNA for the CDR3: TGTGCCAGCAGCCAACTATTCTCCTACGAGCAGTACTTC. Its translation: CASSQLFSYEQYF.

The V and J genes are TRBV28 and TRBJ2-3; no clear D. Trimming took 8 bases from V and 0 from J, leaving 12 bases between them. Germline CDR1 MDHEN, CDR2 SYDVKM. The CDR3 covers 14 residues. This chain's CDR3 is CASAWRPSTDTQYF. In DNA form, the CDR3 reads TGTGCCAGCGCCTGGCGGCCGAGCACAGATACGCAGTATTTT.

CDR3 residues: CASSLLAGTEAFF. CDR3 DNA sequence: TGTGCCAGCAGCTTATTGGCGGGAACTGAAGCTTTCTTT. The chain recombines TRBV7-9 with TRBJ1-1, with D unresolved. This CDR3 has 13 residues. The germline V gene encodes CDR1 SEHNR and CDR2 FQNEAQ (reference sequence). The V end lost 2 bases, the J end lost 5 bases, and 9 bases lay between the germline ends.

J is TRBJ2-2 and V is TRBV11-2; D possibly corresponds to TRBD2 (6 bases). The CDR3 has 16 amino acids. Germline V gene data show CDR1 as SGHAT and CDR2 as FQNNGV. V dropped 2 bases and J dropped 2 bases, with 12 bases sitting between them. The CDR3 region is CASSLSGLSNTGELFF. The CDR3 nucleotides read TGTGCCAGCAGCTTATCGGGACTTTCTAACACCGGGGAGCTGTTTTTT.

This rearrangement joins TRBV5-5 to TRBJ2-3, with 8 bases identical to TRBD2. Per germline, CDR1 SGHKS and CDR2 YYEKEE (reference sequence). This CDR3 has 17 residues. The ends lost 0 bases at V and 4 bases at J; junction bases unmatched: 10. DNA of the CDR3: TGTGCCAGCAGCTTGGAGGCGGGAGCGGGAGTCCCAGATACGCAGTATTTT. Protein: CASSLEAGAGVPDTQYF.

The V call is TRBV7-8, the J call TRBJ1-1; possible D gene TRBD1, 6 bases. CDR1 is SGHVS and CDR2 is FQNEAQ in the germline V gene. CDR3 length: 16 amino acids. Trimming left V 3 bases short and J 4 bases short, with 18 bases between. The CDR3 loop reads CASSFSIRGPFTEAFF. The CDR3 coding sequence is TGTGCCAGCAGCTTCTCGATCAGGGGCCCCTTCACTGAAGCTTTCTTT.

The V gene is TRBV27, the J gene TRBJ1-1, with TRBD1 identical over 7 bases. The CDR3 runs 16 residues. The V segment lost 8 bases and the J segment 0 bases; nucleotides outside the gene matches: 12. The V gene's germline CDR1 is MNHEY and CDR2 SMNVEV (reference sequence). The CDR3 reads CASGRQGDTMNTEAFF. Written as DNA, the CDR3 is TGTGCCAGCGGACGACAGGGTGATACAATGAACACTGAAGCTTTCTTT.

This chain joins TRBV5-4 and TRBJ2-3, with D perhaps TRBD1 (6 bases). Germline V gives CDR1 SGHNT, CDR2 YYREEE (reference sequence). CDR3 length: 15 residues. Trimming took 4 bases from V and 5 from J, leaving 17 bases between them. This chain's CDR3 is CASSPATTGLDTQYF. The CDR3 nucleotides are TGTGCCAGCAGCCCCGCGACCACAGGGTTAGATACGCAGTATTTT.

This CDR3 is CASSLSGTTNEKLFF. CDR3 in DNA: TGTGCCAGCAGCTTAAGCGGGACAACTAATGAAAAACTGTTTTTT. The chain couples TRBV7-8 to TRBJ1-4; no clear D gene. Trimming took 2 bases from V and 0 from J, leaving 7 bases between them. Germline assignment: CDR1 SGHVS and CDR2 FQNEAQ. This CDR3 region has 15 residues.

The J gene is TRBJ1-2, the V gene TRBV9; 8 positions agree with TRBD1. J gave up 7 bases and V 3 bases, and 11 bases lay outside the gene matches. Germline values: CDR1 SGDLS, CDR2 YYNGEE. The CDR3 runs to 15 residues. CDR3 sequence reads: CASSARQGRRPGYTF. CDR3 sequence (DNA): TGTGCCAGCAGCGCCCGACAGGGGAGGCGGCCTGGCTACACCTTC. Combining the CDR3 with reference TRBV9 and TRBJ1-2 gives the whole variable domain DSGVTQTPKHLITATGQRVTLRCSPRSGDLSVYWYQQSLDQGLQFLIQYYNGEERAKGNILERFSAQQFPDLHSELNLSSLELGDSALYFCASSARQGRRPGYTFGSGTRLTVV.

This clone was recorded a few times. The chain combines TRBV18 with TRBJ2-2; TRBD1 matches 7 bases. The CDR3 contains 14 residues. CDR1 is KGHSH, CDR2 LQKENI, per germline. The V and J ends lost 3 bases and 9 bases, in that order; junction bases with no gene match: 7. The CDR3 DNA sequence: TGTGCCAGCTCACCCACACCGACAGGGAGGGAGCTGTTTTTT. This encodes CASSPTPTGRELFF.

This rearrangement joins TRBV18 to TRBJ2-6; TRBD1 aligns across 7 bases. Germline assignment: CDR1 KGHSH and CDR2 LQKENI. V lost 0 bases, J lost 2 bases, and 7 bases stayed unmatched. CDR3 length equals 18 residues. CDR3 sequence reads: CASSPPTGPGAGANVLTF. In nucleotides, the CDR3 is TGTGCCAGCTCACCACCGACAGGGCCTGGTGCTGGGGCCAACGTCCTGACTTTC.

The chain carries TRBV5-1 and TRBJ2-7; D is perhaps TRBD1 (5 bases). The V and J ends lost 0 bases and 6 bases respectively, with 16 bases between them. Germline CDR1 reads SGHRS; CDR2 reads YFSETQ. CDR3 length: 15 residues. The CDR3 DNA follows: TGCGCCAGCAGCTTGGAGTTGCAAGGGGTCCTCGAGCAGTACTTC. This gives the protein CASSLELQGVLEQYF.

The chain combines TRBV29-1 with TRBJ1-1; possible D gene TRBD1, 5 bases. Trimming removed 3 bases from V and 6 bases from J, with 11 bases in between. The CDR3 has 12 residues. The germline V gene encodes CDR1 SQVTM and CDR2 ANQGSEA. The CDR3 is CSVDKGKSEAFF. CDR3 nucleotides: TGCAGCGTTGATAAGGGGAAGTCTGAAGCTTTCTTT.

The chain uses TRBV29-1 and TRBJ1-6; 10 nucleotides match TRBD1. The CDR3 sequence is 13 residues long. V lost 4 bases to trimming and J lost 8 bases; unmatched junction nucleotides: 2. Looked up from germline, CDR1 is SQVTM and CDR2 is ANQGSEA. CDR3: CSVGDRGDSPLHF. In nucleotides, the CDR3 is TGCAGCGTTGGGGACAGGGGAGATTCACCCCTCCACTTT.

The chain is built from TRBV9 and TRBJ2-2; D perhaps matches TRBD2 (6 bases). Trimming pared 2 bases from V and 3 bases from J, leaving 8 bases between. CDR3 size: 14 residues. The germline V gene has CDR1 SGDLS and CDR2 YYNGEE. The CDR3 loop reads CASSVSGDTGELFF. The CDR3 DNA reads TGTGCCAGCAGCGTTTCGGGAGACACCGGGGAGCTGTTTTTT.

The genes are TRBV21-1 and TRBJ1-6; the tabulated D call, TRBD1, remains unverified against the DNA. TRBV21-1 corresponds to a pseudogene. There are 15 residues in the CDR3. CDR3 DNA: TGTGCCAGCAGCACACGGACAGAAGATAATTCACCCCTCCACTTT. Its translation is CASSTRTEDNSPLHF.

The chain couples TRBV3-1 (or the pseudogene TRBV3-2) to TRBJ2-3, with D possibly matching TRBD2 (6 bases). The CDR3 extends over 15 amino acids. Trimming removed 6 bases from V and 11 bases from J, with 24 bases in between. Germline lookup yields CDR1 LGHDT and CDR2 YNNKEL (reference sequence). The CDR3 DNA reads as TGTGCCAGCAGACCGTCCGGGAGTAAGAGTAGAGAGCAGTATTTT. Its translation is CASRPSGSKSREQYF.

The chain combines TRBV24-1 with TRBJ2-7; 14 bases match TRBD2. Germline lookup yields CDR1 KGHDR and CDR2 SFDVKD. J lost 6 bases, V lost 4 bases, and 4 bases had no gene match. This CDR3 has 15 amino acids. CDR3 DNA sequence: TGTGCCACCAGTGAGGGGACTAGCGGGAGTGTCGAGCAGTACTTC. Its protein is CATSEGTSGSVEQYF.

The chain combines TRBV19 with TRBJ1-2; TRBD1 matches at 7 bases. With 6 bases clipped from V and 6 bases from J, the junction kept 10 bases outside the gene matches. The CDR3 length is 14 residues. Per the germline V gene, CDR1 is LNHDA and CDR2 is SQIVND (reference sequence). In DNA form, the CDR3 reads TGTGCCAGTAGGACATTCCGACAGGGCCATGGCTACACCTTC. It translates to CASRTFRQGHGYTF.

This clone has a handful of counts. The chain links TRBV10-2 to TRBJ1-1, with D tentatively TRBD1 (6 bases). The V end was cut by 3 bases, the J end by 5 bases, with 10 bases between. This CDR3 is 13 amino acids long. Germline CDR1 reads WSHSY; CDR2 reads SAAADI. The CDR3, as DNA: TGCGCCAGCAGTGACAGGGGACGGACTGAAGCTTTCTTT. This encodes CASSDRGRTEAFF.

The genes are TRBV29-1 and TRBJ2-7; TRBD1 is a possible D gene (6 bases). V was shortened by 2 bases and J by 5 bases, with 10 bases between the two germline ends. Germline V gene lookup returns CDR1 SQVTM and CDR2 ANQGSEA. The CDR3 is made up of 12 amino acids. CDR3 DNA: TGCAGCGTTGAAACAGGGAACAACGAGCAGTACTTC. This encodes CSVETGNNEQYF.

The rearrangement links TRBV3-1 (or the pseudogene TRBV3-2) to TRBJ2-2; a weak D match, TRBD1 (6 bases). Germline V gene lookup returns CDR1 LGHDT and CDR2 YNNKEL (reference sequence). The CDR3 runs 16 residues. V lost 6 bases and J 4 bases, leaving 18 bases between the germline ends. The CDR3 region has the DNA TGTGCCAGCAGGATCCACAGGGCCTCCCTCACCGGGGAGCTGTTTTTT. This codes for CASRIHRASLTGELFF.

This clone has a handful of counts. The rearrangement links TRBV6-6 to TRBJ1-5; weak D call: TRBD1 (5 bases). Trimming removed 5 bases at V and 0 bases at J, with 11 bases between. Germline V gene lookup returns CDR1 MNHNY and CDR2 SVGAGI (reference sequence). There are 15 residues in the CDR3. CDR3 sequence (DNA): TGTGCCAGCAGTAAGGGGACTTATAGCAATCAGCCCCAGCATTTT. Translation gives CASSKGTYSNQPQHF.

V is TRBV5-1 and J is TRBJ2-1; perhaps TRBD2 as D (7 bases). The CDR3 runs 13 residues. Trimming took 2 bases from V and 9 from J, leaving 12 bases between them. Per germline, CDR1 SGHRS and CDR2 YFSETQ. For the CDR3, the DNA is TGCGCCAGCAGCTTTGGGGGGGCGCGTGAGCAGTTCTTC. Encoded protein: CASSFGGAREQFF. The full variable domain, completed using reference TRBV5-1 and TRBJ2-1, is KAGVTQTPRYLIKTRGQQVTLSCSPISGHRSVSWYQQTPGQGLQFLFEYFSETQRNKGNFPGRFSGRQFSNSRSEMNVSTLELGDSALYLCASSFGGAREQFFGPGTRLTVL.

The chain has TRBV7-3 and TRBJ2-3; tentatively, D is TRBD2 (6 bases). The CDR3 contains 15 residues. V was pared by 2 bases and J by 2 bases, with 11 bases between. Germline CDR1 SGHTA, CDR2 FQGTGA. The CDR3: CASSLEGLFTDTQYF. CDR3 sequence (DNA): TGTGCCAGCAGCTTAGAGGGACTCTTCACAGATACGCAGTATTTT. The variable domain in full, completed from reference TRBV7-3 and TRBJ2-3, reads GAGVSQTPSNKVTEKGKYVELRCDPISGHTALYWYRQSLGQGPEFLIYFQGTGAADDSGLPNDRFFAVRPEGSVSTLKIQRTERGDSAVYLCASSLEGLFTDTQYFGPGTRLTVL.